These 20 T cell receptor beta chains were sequenced from one sample in a study of T cells in Graves' hyperthyroidism and ophthalmopathy. TCR beta CDR3 region amplification was performed from RNA transcripts. TCR CDR3 underwent first-round RT-PCR with the HTBI primer set. TCRdb re-analysed the multiplex PCR reads in MiXCR, keeping a single row per CDR3 protein. The repertoire includes a few hundred thousand distinct CDR3 sequences, roughly a fifth of them detected once, and under 40% sits in the top ten. The sequenced sample consisted of blood. Receptors originate from a man aged 50 to 59 with Graves' ophthalmopathy.

Regarding this clonotype: A read error is possible here, since a much larger clone lies one base away. The chain employs TRBV2 and TRBJ1-5; D gene unclear. The germline V gene has CDR1 SNHLY and CDR2 FYNNEI. This CDR3 is built from 14 residues. V was cut by 8 bases and J by 7 bases, with 18 bases left in between. CDR3 loop: CASSRGGFVQPQHF. CDR3 sequence (DNA): TGTGCCAGCTCTCGGGGAGGGTTCGTACAGCCCCAGCATTTT.

This clonotype was seen ten or more times. The rearrangement joins TRBV6-1 to TRBJ1-1; D perhaps matches TRBD1 (5 bases). V lost 6 bases and J lost 4, with 18 bases in between. The V gene's germline CDR1 is MNHNS and CDR2 SASEGT. The CDR3 is made up of 15 amino acids. This chain's CDR3 is CASSQGRGLFTEAFF. The CDR3 nucleotides read TGTGCCAGCAGCCAGGGACGGGGACTCTTCACTGAAGCTTTCTTT.

J is TRBJ1-5 and V is TRBV5-6; tentatively, D is TRBD1 (6 bases). CDR3 length: 15 residues. Deletions cut 3 bases from V and 3 bases from J, with 13 bases between. The germline V gene encodes CDR1 SGHDT and CDR2 YYEEEE. As DNA, the CDR3 is TGTGCCAGCAGCTCCTCACAGGGTTTCAATCAGCCCCAGCATTTT. It codes for CASSSSQGFNQPQHF.

The chain links TRBV20-1 to TRBJ1-2, with no clear D. Trimming pared 4 bases from V and 8 bases from J, leaving 17 bases between. CDR1 and CDR2 (germline): DFQATT, SNEGSKA (reference sequence). This CDR3 spans 13 amino acids. CDR3 loop: CSATPREGRGYTF. The DNA for the CDR3 is TGCAGTGCTACGCCCCGTGAGGGCCGCGGCTACACCTTC.

Ten or more counts support this clonotype. The chain carries TRBV20-1 and TRBJ2-5; no reliable D call. CDR1 is DFQATT and CDR2 is SNEGSKA in the germline V gene (reference sequence). The ends were cut back, 6 bases at V and 5 bases at J, with 19 bases in the middle. The CDR3 totals 14 residues. CDR3 DNA: TGCAGTGCCCAGAGGCTCCTCCATCGGGAGACCCAGTACTTC. Protein sequence: CSAQRLLHRETQYF.

The chain recombines TRBV5-6 with TRBJ2-2; TRBD2 aligns across 13 bases. This CDR3 is built from 19 residues. Trimming took 0 bases from V and 0 from J; bases not matched to a gene: 5. Germline-derived CDR1 and CDR2 are SGHDT and YYEEEE. This CDR3 is CASSLEGLAGYSNTGELFF. CDR3 in DNA: TGTGCCAGCAGCTTGGAGGGACTAGCGGGGTACTCGAACACCGGGGAGCTGTTTTTT.

The chain recombines TRBV20-1 with TRBJ2-7; D is uncertain. Germline V gene sequence: CDR1 DFQATT, CDR2 SNEGSKA (reference sequence). V was shortened by 3 bases and J by 3 bases, with 9 bases between the two germline ends. This CDR3 spans 12 amino acids. The DNA of the CDR3 is TGCAGTGCTAGCCCGGTTCTCTACGAGCAGTACTTC. Translation: CSASPVLYEQYF.

The V gene is TRBV7-2, the J gene TRBJ1-6; D might be TRBD1 (6 bases). Trimming left V 5 bases short and J 8 bases short, with 13 bases between. The CDR3 is 14 residues long. Germline lookup yields CDR1 SGHTA and CDR2 FQGNSA. Here the CDR3 DNA reads TGTGCCAGCAGCGTACAGGGCGTAGATTCACCCCTCCACTTT. This codes for CASSVQGVDSPLHF.

This clonotype was detected ten times or more. CDR3 DNA: TGTGCCAGCAGTCTGATTGACAGGGAAGAGACCCAGTACTTC. Its translation: CASSLIDREETQYF. The V call is TRBV2, the J call TRBJ2-5; 7 nucleotides agree with TRBD1. The CDR3 runs to 14 residues. Germline V CDR1 and CDR2: SNHLY, FYNNEI. The V gene end was trimmed by 5 bases and the J gene end by 3 bases; junction bases not matched to a gene: 6.

The V and J genes are TRBV19 and TRBJ2-1; TRBD2 matches 10 bases. Germline-derived CDR1 and CDR2 are LNHDA and SQIVND (reference sequence). The CDR3 runs to 15 residues. V was pared by 7 bases and J by 9 bases, with 12 bases of the junction left unmatched. CDR3 loop: CASTREGLAGVEQFF. The CDR3 DNA sequence: TGTGCCAGTACTAGGGAGGGGCTAGCGGGAGTTGAGCAGTTCTTC. Full variable domain (missing parts from reference TRBV19 and TRBJ2-1): DGGITQSPKYLFRKEGQNVTLSCEQNLNHDAMYWYRQDPGQGLRLIYYSQIVNDFQKGDIAEGYSVSREKKESFPLTVTSAQKNPTAFYLCASTREGLAGVEQFFGPGTRLTVL.

This clonotype occurred many times. The chain employs TRBV5-1 and TRBJ2-7, with a tentative D call TRBD2 (5 bases). The CDR3 consists of 16 residues. Trimming took off 0 bases at V and 0 bases at J, with 13 bases between the two ends. CDR1 and CDR2 from the germline V gene are SGHRS and YFSETQ. CDR3 DNA: TGCGCCAGCAGCTTGGGGTTCGGAGGAACCTCCTACGAGCAGTACTTC. Amino acids: CASSLGFGGTSYEQYF.

This clonotype has a count of ten or more. This rearrangement joins TRBV2 to TRBJ1-1; 7 nucleotides match TRBD1. Germline CDR1 and CDR2: SNHLY and FYNNEI. With V trimmed by 0 bases and J by 1 base, 2 bases remained unmatched. CDR3 length equals 15 residues. CDR3 residues: CASSEAGTANTEAFF. In DNA form, the CDR3 reads TGTGCCAGCAGTGAAGCCGGGACAGCGAACACTGAAGCTTTCTTT.

Ten or more counts support this clonotype. DNA of the CDR3: TGTGCCAGCAGTCCTAGACAGGTGATGGGTCTAGAGACCCAGTACTTC. Its protein is CASSPRQVMGLETQYF. The chain joins TRBV28 to TRBJ2-5; a weak D match, TRBD1 (6 bases). The V gene's germline CDR1 is MDHEN and CDR2 SYDVKM. V was clipped by 5 bases and J by 4 bases, with 20 bases between them. The CDR3 spans 16 residues.

There are many counts of this clonotype. The rearrangement joins TRBV11-2 to TRBJ2-7; 9 positions match TRBD2. The V and J ends lost 5 bases and 0 bases, in that order; junction bases with no gene match: 11. The length of the CDR3 is 17 residues. CDR1 and CDR2 (germline): SGHAT, FQNNGV. The CDR3 reads CASSPNGLAILSYEQYF. The CDR3 DNA follows: TGTGCCAGCAGCCCAAATGGACTAGCGATTCTCTCCTACGAGCAGTACTTC. The whole variable domain, filled in from reference TRBV11-2 and TRBJ2-7, reads EAGVAQSPRYKIIEKRQSVAFWCNPISGHATLYWYQQILGQGPKLLIQFQNNGVVDDSQLPKDRFSAERLKGVDSTLKIQPAKLEDSAVYLCASSPNGLAILSYEQYFGPGTRLTVT.

The chain combines TRBV19 with TRBJ2-7; 8 nucleotides agree with TRBD2. This CDR3 comprises 14 residues. Germline V gene sequence: CDR1 LNHDA, CDR2 SQIVND (reference sequence). Germline trimming cut 5 bases from V and 2 bases from J; bases unmatched to any gene: 5. CDR3 sequence: CASSAGLGTYEQYF. CDR3 in DNA: TGTGCCAGTAGTGCGGGACTAGGAACCTACGAGCAGTACTTC.

This clonotype has a count of ten or more. The rearrangement links TRBV7-2 to TRBJ1-5; no reliable D call. V was pared by 1 base and J by 5 bases, with 6 bases between. The CDR3 is 13 amino acids. Germline values: CDR1 SGHTA, CDR2 FQGNSA. The CDR3 is CASSLDWDQPQHF. CDR3 sequence (DNA): TGTGCCAGCAGCTTAGATTGGGATCAGCCCCAGCATTTT.

This clonotype has a count of ten or more. CDR3 sequence (DNA): TGTGCCAGCAGACAAGGGACTAGCGGCACAGATACGCAGTATTTT. As protein: CASRQGTSGTDTQYF. This chain uses TRBV12-3 or TRBV12-4 with TRBJ2-3; 10 positions agree with TRBD2. This CDR3 is 15 amino acids long. The V and J ends lost 6 bases and 1 base, in that order; junction bases with no gene match: 4.

In regard to this clonotype: With a much larger clone just one base away, this may be a read error. The chain combines TRBV7-2 with TRBJ2-7; TRBD2 might be the D (6 bases). Between the trimmed V and J ends, which lost 1 base and 2 bases, there was a span of 9 bases. Germline CDR1 reads SGHTA; CDR2 reads FQGNSA. The CDR3 totals 14 residues. CDR3 sequence reads: CASSLVASAYEQYF. CDR3 coding DNA: TGTGCCAGCAGCTTAGTGGCTAGCGCCTACGAGCAGTACTTC.

The chain joins TRBV10-2 to TRBJ1-1; TRBD1 aligns across 10 bases. CDR1 WSHSY and CDR2 SAAADI come from the germline V gene. V dropped 0 bases and J dropped 4; count of bases not matched to a gene: 2. This CDR3 is built from 15 residues. DNA of the CDR3: TGCGCCAGCAGTGAGTCTGGGACAGGGGTCACTGAAGCTTTCTTT. Residues: CASSESGTGVTEAFF.

The chain is built from TRBV6-1 and TRBJ1-5; 8 bases map to TRBD1. This CDR3 spans 14 amino acids. J gave up 6 bases and V 5 bases, and 6 bases lay outside the gene matches. Germline CDR1 is MNHNS and CDR2 is SASEGT. CDR3 nucleotide sequence: TGTGCCAGCAGTCGGACAGGGCGAGGTCAGCCCCAGCATTTT. Protein: CASSRTGRGQPQHF.